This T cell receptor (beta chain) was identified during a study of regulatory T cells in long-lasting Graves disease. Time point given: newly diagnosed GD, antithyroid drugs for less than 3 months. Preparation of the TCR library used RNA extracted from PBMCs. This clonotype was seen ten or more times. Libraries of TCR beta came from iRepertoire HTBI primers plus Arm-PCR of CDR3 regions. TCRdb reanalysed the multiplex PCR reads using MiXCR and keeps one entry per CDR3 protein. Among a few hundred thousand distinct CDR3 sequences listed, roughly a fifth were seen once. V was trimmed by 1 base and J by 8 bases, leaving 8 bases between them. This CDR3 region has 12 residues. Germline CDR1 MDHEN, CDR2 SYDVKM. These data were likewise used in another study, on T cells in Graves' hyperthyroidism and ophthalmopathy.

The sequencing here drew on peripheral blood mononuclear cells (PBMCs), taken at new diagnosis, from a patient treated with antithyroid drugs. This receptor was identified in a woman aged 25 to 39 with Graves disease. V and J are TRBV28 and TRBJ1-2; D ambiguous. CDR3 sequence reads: CASSLYLGGYTF. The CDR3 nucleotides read TGTGCCAGCAGTTTATATCTGGGCGGCTACACCTTC.